This T cell receptor beta chain derives from a study of OX40 agonist ivuxolimab in advanced cancers. The V segment lost 4 bases and the J segment 2 bases; nucleotides outside the gene matches: 5. The CDR3 has 14 amino acids. Per the germline V gene, CDR1 is MNHEY and CDR2 is SMNVEV (reference sequence). The repertoire was sequenced with immunoSEQ multiplex PCR; TCRdb's copy has only in-frame clones and lacks some. The sample includes around 56,000 clones, approximately 86% of them seen just once. The chain combines TRBV27 with TRBJ2-7, with 7 positions matching TRBD2. The source of this sequence is an adult with an advanced solid tumor such as melanoma, head and neck, liver or kidney cancer. Source: CD4+ or CD8+ T cells sorted from blood, taken in a trial of the OX40 agonist ivuxolimab. CDR3 bases: TGTGCCAGCAGTTCCAAGCGGGACCCCTACGAGCAGTACTTC. Residues: CASSSKRDPYEQYF.